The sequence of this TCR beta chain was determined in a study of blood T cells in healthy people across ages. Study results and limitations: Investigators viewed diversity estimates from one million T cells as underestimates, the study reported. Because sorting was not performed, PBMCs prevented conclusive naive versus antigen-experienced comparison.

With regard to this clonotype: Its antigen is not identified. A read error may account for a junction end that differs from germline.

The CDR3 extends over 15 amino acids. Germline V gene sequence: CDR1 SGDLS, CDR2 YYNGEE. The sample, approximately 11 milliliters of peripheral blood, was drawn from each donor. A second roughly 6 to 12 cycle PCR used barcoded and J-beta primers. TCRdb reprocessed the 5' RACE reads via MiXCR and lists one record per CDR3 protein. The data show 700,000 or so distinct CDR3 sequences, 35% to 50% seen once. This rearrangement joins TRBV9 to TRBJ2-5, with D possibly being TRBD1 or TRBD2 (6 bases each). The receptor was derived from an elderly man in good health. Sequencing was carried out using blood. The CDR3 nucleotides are TGTGCCGGCAGTCGTAGACTAGGGGGGTCAGAGACCCAGTACTTC. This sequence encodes CAGSRRLGGSETQYF. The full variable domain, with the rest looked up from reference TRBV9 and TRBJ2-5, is DSGVTQTPKHLITATGQRVTLRCSPRSGDLSVYWYQQSLDQGLQFLIQYYNGEERAKGNILERFSAQQFPDLHSELNLSSLELGDSALYFCAGSRRLGGSETQYFGPGTRLLVL.